One and the same sample provided the 25 T cell receptor beta chains below, sequenced in a study of identical twins (dated by TCRdb to the mid-2010s). To prepare the library, 5' RACE was applied. The sample was run on an Illumina HiSeq 2000. Through fastp at Q25 and MiXCR, TCRdb rebuilt clones from the public reads, retaining in-frame beta chains. Records with the same CDR3 protein are collapsed into one entry carrying the most frequent genes and DNA. The sample has 1.5 million to 2 million distinct CDR3 sequences on record, around a third of them singletons. Clones ranked in the top ten supply 0.27% of the sample. The sequencing input was cord blood. The receptors come from a newborn girl in good health.

The chain employs TRBV5-1 and TRBJ2-5; 12 bases match TRBD2. V dropped 4 bases and J dropped 2; count of bases not matched to a gene: 6. This CDR3 is 16 amino acids long. The germline V gene has CDR1 SGHRS and CDR2 YFSETQ. CDR3 sequence: CASSHGLAGIQETQYF. The CDR3 region has the DNA TGCGCCAGCAGCCACGGACTAGCGGGGATTCAAGAGACCCAGTACTTC. Full variable domain (missing parts from reference TRBV5-1 and TRBJ2-5): KAGVTQTPRYLIKTRGQQVTLSCSPISGHRSVSWYQQTPGQGLQFLFEYFSETQRNKGNFPGRFSGRQFSNSRSEMNVSTLELGDSALYLCASSHGLAGIQETQYFGPGTRLLVL.

This clonotype was seen repeatedly, ten times or more. This sequence joins TRBV4-2 and TRBJ2-3; 8 positions agree with TRBD2. The length of the CDR3 is 17 residues. The germline V gene encodes CDR1 LGHNA and CDR2 YNFKEQ. V gave up 3 bases and J gave up 1 base; unmatched junction bases: 9. CDR3 residues: CASSHVAGTSGTDTQYF. In DNA, the CDR3 is TGTGCCAGCAGCCATGTCGCCGGGACTAGTGGCACAGATACGCAGTATTTT.

Ten or more counts support this clonotype. This chain joins TRBV6-2 or TRBV6-3 and TRBJ2-1; 7 bases fit TRBD1. The CDR3 length is 15 residues. The junction had 7 bases not matched to a gene; V was cut back by 6 bases and J by 2 bases. Germline V gene lookup returns CDR1 MNHEY and CDR2 SVGEGT. This CDR3 reads CASRPTGVPYNEQFF. CDR3 in DNA: TGTGCCAGCAGACCAACAGGGGTCCCCTACAATGAGCAGTTCTTC.

This clonotype was counted between two and nine times. The chain couples TRBV28 to TRBJ2-7; 9 nucleotides align to TRBD1. The DNA end is more similar to TRBJ2-5, so the J call may be wrong. CDR1 and CDR2 from the germline V gene are MDHEN and SYDVKM. The CDR3 runs to 14 residues. The DNA of the CDR3 is TGTGCCAGCAGTAGACCGGGACAGGGAGAGACCCAGTACTTC. Amino acid sequence: CASSRPGQGETQYF.

This clonotype was detected only a few times. The chain links TRBV20-1 to TRBJ2-1, with 10 bases fitting TRBD2. Losses at the gene ends were 5 bases for V and 6 bases for J; bases not matched to a gene: 10. Looked up from germline, CDR1 is DFQATT and CDR2 is SNEGSKA (reference sequence). CDR3 length equals 15 residues. CDR3 sequence (DNA): TGCAGTGCTCGAATCCTAGCGGGAGCGGGCAATGAGCAGTTCTTC. It is translated as CSARILAGAGNEQFF.

In this sample, this clonotype turned up many times. V is TRBV4-2 and J is TRBJ2-5, with D perhaps TRBD1 (5 bases). Matching the DNA end better, TRBJ2-7 makes the J call doubtful. CDR1 LGHNA and CDR2 YNFKEQ come from the germline V gene. The length of the CDR3 is 13 residues. The CDR3 coding sequence is TGTGCCAGCAGCCAAAGGGGCAAAGACGAGCAGTACTTC. This encodes CASSQRGKDEQYF.

This clonotype was counted a few times. The V call is TRBV28, the J call TRBJ2-3; a possible D gene is TRBD2 (7 bases). The V gene's germline CDR1 is MDHEN and CDR2 SYDVKM. The CDR3 sequence is 13 residues long. Trimming stripped 4 bases from V and 7 bases from J, with 12 bases between. The CDR3 region is CASSSGGANTQYF. The CDR3 DNA reads TGTGCCAGCAGTTCTGGGGGGGCTAATACGCAGTATTTT.

V and J are TRBV2 and TRBJ2-5; perhaps TRBD2 as D (5 bases). Germline loops: CDR1 SNHLY, CDR2 FYNNEI. The CDR3 is 18 residues long. The V and J ends lost 1 base and 7 bases respectively, with 25 bases between them. CDR3 DNA sequence: TGTGCCAGCAGTGAAGATTTGGAGGATAGCGAGCAAAGAGGGACCCAGTACTTC. It translates to CASSEDLEDSEQRGTQYF.

The chain combines TRBV4-1 with TRBJ2-4; 11 bases align to TRBD2. Trimming at V came to 6 bases and at J to 13 bases, leaving 11 bases not matched to a gene. The CDR3 covers 14 residues. Looked up from germline, CDR1 is MGHRA and CDR2 is YSYEKL. The DNA for the CDR3 is TGCGCCAGCAGACGGACTAGCGGGTTCAATGAGCAGTACTTC. This encodes CASRRTSGFNEQYF.

The chain combines TRBV6-5 with TRBJ2-7, with 7 bases fitting TRBD2. The CDR3 is made up of 13 amino acids. The J segment lost 5 bases and the V segment lost 2 bases, leaving 3 bases of the junction unmatched. CDR1 MNHEY and CDR2 SVGAGI come from the germline V gene. CDR3 residues: CASSYDRGDEQYF. The CDR3 nucleotides are TGTGCCAGCAGTTACGATCGGGGGGACGAGCAGTACTTC.

About this clonotype itself: Given the absence of the conserved phenylalanine or tryptophan at the CDR3 end, a read error is likely. The V call is TRBV12-3 or TRBV12-4, the J call TRBJ2-7, with D possibly being TRBD2 (6 bases). The CDR3 contains 15 residues. Deletions cut 2 bases from V and 3 bases from J, with 14 bases between. The CDR3 loop is CASSLSGVQDYEQYC. DNA of the CDR3: TGTGCCAGCAGTTTATCGGGGGTACAGGACTACGAGCAGTACTGC.

CDR3 loop: CASGWSRDNEQYF. In DNA, the CDR3 is TGTGCCAGCGGGTGGAGCAGGGACAATGAGCAGTACTTC. The chain carries TRBV11-3 and TRBJ2-1, with D perhaps TRBD1 (6 bases). Gene TRBJ2-7 matches the end of the DNA better, so the J call may be wrong. This CDR3 comprises 13 residues. Germline V gene sequence: CDR1 SGHNT, CDR2 YENEEA.

This clonotype showed up just a few times. This chain uses TRBV6-5 with TRBJ2-7; weak D call: TRBD1 (5 bases). The ends were cut back, 6 bases at V and 0 bases at J, with 15 bases in the middle. Germline V gives CDR1 MNHEY, CDR2 SVGAGI. The CDR3 length is 15 residues. CDR3 residues: CASSRGQPLSYEQYF. As DNA, the CDR3 is TGTGCCAGCAGCCGAGGACAACCACTCTCCTACGAGCAGTACTTC.

The chain couples TRBV7-9 to TRBJ2-7; no clear D. Germline V gene lookup returns CDR1 SEHNR and CDR2 FQNEAQ (reference sequence). The CDR3 has 15 amino acids. V was shortened by 1 base and J by 2 bases, with 12 bases between the two germline ends. The CDR3 nucleotides are TGTGCCAGCAGCTTAGAGAGCCAAGGTGCCTACGAGCAGTACTTC. Translating it yields CASSLESQGAYEQYF. Combining the CDR3 with reference TRBV7-9 and TRBJ2-7 gives the whole variable domain DTGVSQNPRHKITKRGQNVTFRCDPISEHNRLYWYRQTLGQGPEFLTYFQNEAQLEKSRLLSDRFSAERPKGSFSTLEIQRTEQGDSAMYLCASSLESQGAYEQYFGPGTRLTVT.

This clonotype was counted between two and nine times. The chain links TRBV7-9 to TRBJ1-2; 10 bases are shared with TRBD1. The CDR3 is made up of 15 amino acids. In germline, CDR1 is SEHNR, CDR2 FQNEAQ (reference sequence). V was pared by 2 bases and J by 4 bases, with 4 bases of the junction left unmatched. The CDR3 sequence: CASSLSWDRGYGYTF. Here the CDR3 DNA reads TGTGCCAGCAGCTTATCATGGGACAGGGGCTATGGCTACACCTTC.

As for this clonotype: A clone one base away is much larger, so this may be a read error. The rearrangement joins TRBV5-1 to TRBJ2-5; D possibly corresponds to TRBD1 (6 bases). The end of the DNA is better explained by TRBJ2-4, so the J call may be wrong. The CDR3 is made up of 13 amino acids. The germline V gene encodes CDR1 SGHRS and CDR2 YFSETQ. CDR3 coding DNA: TGCGCCAGCAGCTTGCGGGACACAAACATTCAGTACTTC. It is translated as CASSLRDTNIQYF.

V is TRBV21-1 and J is TRBJ1-2. TRBV21-1 is a pseudogene segment. The CDR3 is made up of 14 amino acids. As DNA, the CDR3 is TGTGCCAGCAGGGCCAACGGGGTCGTCTATGGCTACACCTTC. The encoded protein is CASRANGVVYGYTF.

The gene calls are TRBV20-1 and TRBJ2-7, with TRBD2 matching 9 bases. Trimming cost V 1 base and J 0 bases; bases outside gene matches: 4. CDR3 length equals 15 residues. Germline V gene lookup returns CDR1 DFQATT and CDR2 SNEGSKA (reference sequence). CDR3 residues: CSARAASGNSYEQYF. As DNA, the CDR3 is TGCAGTGCTAGAGCAGCTAGCGGGAACTCCTACGAGCAGTACTTC.

The chain joins TRBV2 to TRBJ1-6, with 8 bases that match TRBD1. The length of the CDR3 is 17 residues. Germline trimming cut 6 bases from V and 9 bases from J; bases unmatched to any gene: 16. Germline lookup yields CDR1 SNHLY and CDR2 FYNNEI. The CDR3, as DNA: TGTGCCAGCAGAAGCGTCCCCCGCAGGGGGCGCCGTTCACCCCTCCACTTT. The encoded protein is CASRSVPRRGRRSPLHF.

The rearrangement links TRBV4-1 to TRBJ1-4, with a possible D match to TRBD1 (5 bases). Germline V gene lookup returns CDR1 MGHRA and CDR2 YSYEKL. This CDR3 is 14 amino acids long. V was cut by 1 base and J by 6 bases, with 9 bases left in between. The CDR3 region has the DNA TGCGCCAGCAGCCAAGGCCAGGGTGATGAAAAACTGTTTTTT. This encodes CASSQGQGDEKLFF.

In this sample, this clonotype turned up a few times. This chain joins TRBV25-1 and TRBJ2-3, with D possibly matching TRBD2 (5 bases). The V end lost 3 bases, the J end lost 2 bases, and 9 bases lay between the germline ends. CDR1 is MGHDK and CDR2 is SYGVNS in the germline V gene. The CDR3 has 14 residues. The chain's CDR3 is CASSDRTYTDTQYF. The DNA for the CDR3 is TGTGCCAGCAGTGACAGGACTTACACAGATACGCAGTATTTT. The full variable domain, completed using reference TRBV25-1 and TRBJ2-3, is EADIYQTPRYLVIGTGKKITLECSQTMGHDKMYWYQQDPGMELHLIHYSYGVNSTEKGDLSSESTVSRIRTEHFPLTLESARPSHTSQYLCASSDRTYTDTQYFGPGTRLTVL.

This sequence joins TRBV29-1 and TRBJ1-2; weak D call: TRBD1 (6 bases). Trimming removed 0 bases at V and 5 bases at J, with 19 bases between. CDR3 length: 16 amino acids. Germline V gives CDR1 SQVTM, CDR2 ANQGSEA. This CDR3 is CSVEDPFLEGEYGYTF. Here the CDR3 DNA reads TGCAGCGTTGAAGATCCCTTCCTGGAGGGGGAGTATGGCTACACCTTC.

On this clonotype: One end of the junction is discordant with germline, which a read error may explain. V is TRBV9 and J is TRBJ2-5; D is possibly TRBD2 (6 bases). Germline-derived CDR1 and CDR2 are SGDLS and YYNGEE. This CDR3 comprises 15 residues. The DNA for the CDR3 is TGTGCCGGCAGCGTAGACGCGGGGAATCAAGAGACCCAGTACTTC. This codes for CAGSVDAGNQETQYF.

This clonotype has ten or more counts. This sequence joins TRBV10-3 and TRBJ2-1; D might be TRBD2 (6 bases). The length of the CDR3 is 13 residues. The V gene lost 6 bases and the J gene lost 0 bases, with 6 bases spanning the gap. From germline, CDR1 is ENHRY and CDR2 SYGVKD. For the CDR3, the DNA is TGTGCCATCAGGACTAGCTCCTACAATGAGCAGTTCTTC. It is translated as CAIRTSSYNEQFF.

The chain links TRBV10-3 to TRBJ1-2; no firm D call. Germline CDR1 and CDR2: ENHRY and SYGVKD. Trimming cost V 6 bases and J 8 bases, with 22 bases left between them. The CDR3 length is 15 residues. Written as DNA, the CDR3 is TGTGCCATCAGGGGAGATGTCGGAGGGCTTGGGGGCTACACCTTC. Protein product: CAIRGDVGGLGGYTF.